Listed below are T cell receptor beta chains from one sample, sequenced in a study of blood T cell repertoires in COVID-19. TCRdb's table, derived via immunoSEQ multiplex PCR, lists solely in-frame clones and lacks some. The sample lists roughly 120,000 clones; around 79% were seen once. The sample consisted of peripheral blood. All receptors derive from a man aged 50 to 60 with acute or convalescent COVID-19. Both conserved end residues are part of each CDR3. The order of the fields is clone size, J gene, D gene, V gene, CDR3 protein, CDR3 DNA. The D gene is left open where the match is weak. Size is stated for part of the rows, as once, few or many counts, or as a class when the clone is expanded.

once	TRBJ2-2	.	TRBV5-8	CASSPGEAHTGELFF	TGTGCCAGCAGCCCCGGGGAGGCGCACACCGGGGAGCTGTTTTTT
.	TRBJ2-1	TRBD2	TRBV6-6	CASSLPGLAGHNEQFF	TGTGCCAGCAGTTTACCCGGACTAGCGGGACACAATGAGCAGTTCTTC
.	TRBJ2-7	.	TRBV29-1	CSVEERPYEQYF	TGCAGCGTTGAAGAGCGCCCCTACGAGCAGTACTTC
.	TRBJ2-1	.	TRBV12-3/TRBV12-4	CASSGGYEQFF	TGTGCCAGCAGCGGGGGTTATGAGCAGTTCTTC
many	TRBJ1-1	.	TRBV5-4	CASSLGRGYTEAFF	TGTGCCAGCAGCTTAGGTCGCGGCTACACTGAAGCTTTCTTT
.	TRBJ1-2	TRBD1	TRBV5-1	CASSDRGGYTF	TGCGCCAGCAGCGACAGGGGTGGCTACACCTTC
once	TRBJ1-1	TRBD1	TRBV5-4	CASSPRDRANTEAFF	TGTGCCAGCAGCCCCCGGGACAGGGCGAACACTGAAGCTTTCTTT
.	TRBJ2-6	TRBD1	TRBV7-9	CASSPIFLTGSGANVLTF	TGTGCCAGCAGTCCCATTTTTTTGACAGGGTCTGGGGCCAACGTCCTGACTTTC
once	TRBJ2-3	TRBD1	TRBV5-1	CASSATGAIKSDTQYF	TGCGCCAGCAGCGCGACAGGGGCCATAAAGTCCGATACGCAGTATTTT
.	TRBJ2-3	TRBD2	TRBV5-1	CASRWTSASTDTQYF	TGCGCCAGCAGGTGGACTAGCGCTAGCACAGATACGCAGTATTTT
.	TRBJ1-2	TRBD1	TRBV5-6	CASSLISDRVNYGYTF	TGTGCCAGCAGCCTAATCTCGGACAGGGTTAACTATGGCTACACCTTC
.	TRBJ1-4	.	TRBV2	CASTPREKLFF	TGTGCCAGTACCCCGAGGGAAAAACTGTTTTTT
.	TRBJ2-3	TRBD2	TRBV18	CASSPGLAENTQYF	TGTGCCAGCTCCCCGGGACTAGCGGAAAATACGCAGTATTTT
.	TRBJ2-7	.	TRBV6-2/TRBV6-3	CASSYFRGDEQYF	TGTGCCAGCAGTTACTTCAGAGGAGACGAGCAGTACTTC
.	TRBJ1-4	TRBD1	TRBV7-8	CASSIRTGPNEKLFF	TGTGCCAGCAGCATAAGGACAGGGCCTAATGAAAAACTGTTTTTT
few	TRBJ2-7	.	TRBV4-1	CASSQEQGYEQYF	TGCGCCAGCAGCCAAGAGCAGGGCTACGAGCAGTACTTC
.	TRBJ2-7	TRBD1	TRBV27	CASSLLGQASYEQYF	TGTGCCAGCAGTTTATTGGGACAGGCGTCCTACGAGCAGTACTTC
.	TRBJ2-3	TRBD2	TRBV4-2	CASSQDASGRLSDTQYF	TGTGCCAGCAGCCAAGATGCCAGCGGGAGGTTATCAGATACGCAGTATTTT
.	TRBJ2-2	.	TRBV7-9	CASSLAEVGELFF	TGTGCCAGCAGCTTAGCGGAGGTTGGGGAGCTGTTTTTT
.	TRBJ2-3	.	TRBV25-1	CASRRDGDTQYF	TGTGCCAGCAGGCGGGACGGAGATACGCAGTATTTT
.	TRBJ2-3	TRBD2	TRBV4-1	CASSQRFSGTSGTDTQYF	TGCGCCAGCAGCCAAAGGTTTTCCGGGACTAGCGGGACAGATACGCAGTATTTT
.	TRBJ1-5	TRBD1	TRBV2	CASIRDRGLFEAQHF	TGTGCCAGCATTCGGGACAGGGGCTTGTTCGAGGCCCAGCATTTT
.	TRBJ1-5	.	TRBV19	CASSMRWRANQPQHF	TGTGCCAGTAGTATGAGATGGAGAGCCAATCAGCCCCAGCATTTT
.	TRBJ1-1	.	TRBV24-1	CATSDFCPRVENTEAFF	TGTGCCACCAGTGATTTTTGCCCGCGGGTGGAGAACACTGAAGCTTTCTTT
.	TRBJ1-5	.	TRBV12-5	CASGRPTGLGQPQHF	TGTGCTAGTGGCCGACCTACAGGGCTGGGGCAGCCCCAGCATTTT
.	TRBJ1-2	.	TRBV7-8	CASSLYGAGGYTF	TGTGCCAGCAGCTTATACGGGGCGGGGGGCTACACCTTC
.	TRBJ2-7	.	TRBV5-1	CASSWKLMGLEQYF	TGCGCCAGCAGCTGGAAATTAATGGGGCTCGAGCAGTACTTC
.	TRBJ2-5	.	TRBV3-1/TRBV3-2	CASSLGETQYF	TGTGCCAGCAGCCTCGGGGAGACCCAGTACTTC